A single sample is the source of the 24 T cell receptor beta chains below, sequenced in a study of beta chain features in type 1 diabetes. The isolated RNA, all of it, was reverse transcribed, so expressed TCRB transcripts were what got sequenced. Sequenced by immunoSEQ multiplex PCR; TCRdb stores in-frame clones only, minus some. The data hold roughly 150,000 clones, with 10% observed a single time. These receptors have no identified antigens. Study-level points and caveats: A moderate, significant TCRB CDR3 shortening appeared in type 1 diabetes across four CD4+ subsets.

The sequenced sample was central memory CD4+ T cells from blood. All receptors come from a man aged 25 to 40 with type 1 diabetes.

This clone turned up a few times. J is TRBJ2-3 and V is TRBV29-1, with TRBD2 matching over 7 bases. The junction had 5 bases not matched to a gene; V was cut back by 3 bases and J by 2 bases. In germline, CDR1 is SQVTM, CDR2 ANQGSEA. This CDR3 is built from 14 residues. As DNA, the CDR3 is TGCAGCGTTGATGGGGGGGATAACACAGATACGCAGTATTTT. Its protein product is CSVDGGDNTDTQYF.

The CDR3 region is CASRLGPYNEQFF. The CDR3 DNA is TGTGCCAGTCGACTAGGCCCCTACAATGAGCAGTTCTTC. The chain is built from TRBV2 and TRBJ2-1, with a possible D match to TRBD2 (6 bases). CDR1 is SNHLY and CDR2 is FYNNEI in the germline V gene. V was clipped by 9 bases and J by 2 bases, with 11 bases between them. The CDR3 covers 13 residues.

As to this clone: Other DNA sequences in the sample encode the same CDR3. The chain joins TRBV18 to TRBJ2-5; D possibly corresponds to TRBD2 (6 bases). The CDR3 contains 13 residues. Germline CDR1 KGHSH, CDR2 LQKENI. V was pared by 6 bases and J by 3 bases, with 11 bases between. The CDR3 loop is CASSRGREETQYF. The CDR3 nucleotides read TGTGCCAGCTCCCGGGGGAGAGAAGAGACCCAGTACTTC.

The genes are TRBV18 and TRBJ1-5; 10 positions match TRBD1. Trimming at V came to 0 bases and at J to 7 bases, leaving 3 bases not matched to a gene. There are 15 residues in the CDR3. The germline V gene encodes CDR1 KGHSH and CDR2 LQKENI. The CDR3 loop reads CASSPPDRGEQPQHF. The CDR3 DNA reads as TGTGCCAGCTCACCACCGGACAGGGGGGAACAGCCCCAGCATTTT.

In its sample, this clone was seen a few times. Compared with germline, one end of the junction differs, possibly owing to a read error. V gene TRBV11-2 combines with J gene TRBJ1-1; TRBD1 agrees at 9 bases. The CDR3 runs 11 residues. Germline lookup yields CDR1 SGHAT and CDR2 FQNNGV. The CDR3: CASSRQGVPIF. CDR3 DNA sequence: TGTGCCAGCAGCCGACAGGGGGTCCCAATCTTT.

The chain uses TRBV9 and TRBJ2-5; D call uncertain. Trimming removed 0 bases at V and 1 base at J, with 10 bases between. Germline V lookup: CDR1 SGDLS, CDR2 YYNGEE. The CDR3 contains 15 residues. CDR3 sequence: CASSVGKELQETQYF. The CDR3 coding sequence is TGTGCCAGCAGCGTAGGTAAAGAGCTCCAAGAGACCCAGTACTTC.

The V call is TRBV11-2, the J call TRBJ1-2, with 7 bases aligning to TRBD1. Germline trimming cut 5 bases from V and 2 bases from J; bases unmatched to any gene: 5. Germline CDR1 SGHAT, CDR2 FQNNGV. The CDR3 runs 14 residues. The CDR3 DNA follows: TGTGCCAGCAGCCCCTCACAGGGGAACTATGGCTACACCTTC. Translated: CASSPSQGNYGYTF. Supplemented by reference TRBV11-2 and TRBJ1-2, the full variable domain reads EAGVAQSPRYKIIEKRQSVAFWCNPISGHATLYWYQQILGQGPKLLIQFQNNGVVDDSQLPKDRFSAERLKGVDSTLKIQPAKLEDSAVYLCASSPSQGNYGYTFGSGTRLTVV.

This clone was counted between two and nine times. The CDR3 here is CASHPLGGGSTGELFF. The CDR3 nucleotides read TGTGCCAGCCACCCCTTGGGGGGGGGCAGCACCGGGGAGCTGTTTTTT. This chain links TRBV4-2 with TRBJ2-2, with D perhaps TRBD2 (7 bases). V lost 8 bases and J lost 4, with 20 bases in between. The CDR3 is 16 residues long. Looked up from germline, CDR1 is LGHNA and CDR2 is YNFKEQ.

This clone has a handful of counts. The gene calls are TRBV7-9 and TRBJ2-3, with 8 bases identical to TRBD1. The junction had 8 bases not matched to a gene; V was cut back by 3 bases and J by 0 bases. Germline V CDR1 and CDR2: SEHNR, FQNEAQ (reference sequence). This CDR3 region has 17 residues. CDR3 bases: TGTGCCAGCAGCTTGGGATCAGGGGGCGCAAGCACAGATACGCAGTATTTT. Translating it yields CASSLGSGGASTDTQYF.

This clone was seen only a few times. J is TRBJ2-2 and V is TRBV28; 11 positions match TRBD1. The CDR3 extends over 16 amino acids. The germline gives CDR1 MDHEN, CDR2 SYDVKM. Trimming at V came to 1 base and at J to 3 bases, leaving 1 base not matched to a gene. Here the CDR3 reads CASSLLGQGDTGELFF. CDR3 coding DNA: TGTGCCAGCAGTTTATTGGGACAGGGGGACACCGGGGAGCTGTTTTTT.

This clone has more than one count but fewer than ten. The genes are TRBV28 and TRBJ2-5; TRBD2 aligns across 10 bases. The CDR3 has 13 residues. The V segment lost 10 bases and the J segment 4 bases; nucleotides outside the gene matches: 6. The germline V gene encodes CDR1 MDHEN and CDR2 SYDVKM. Written as DNA, the CDR3 is TGTGCCACCGCATCTAGCGGGAGAGAGACCCAGTACTTC. Its translation is CATASSGRETQYF.

The J gene is TRBJ2-1, the V gene TRBV28; possible D gene TRBD1, 5 bases. The V end was cut by 6 bases, the J end by 0 bases, with 15 bases between. The germline V gene has CDR1 MDHEN and CDR2 SYDVKM. This CDR3 has 16 residues. The CDR3 region has the DNA TGTGCCAGCAGCGATGTCGGACACCGCTCCTACAATGAGCAGTTCTTC. Amino acids: CASSDVGHRSYNEQFF. Supplemented by reference TRBV28 and TRBJ2-1, the full variable domain reads DVKVTQSSRYLVKRTGEKVFLECVQDMDHENMFWYRQDPGLGLRLIYFSYDVKMKEKGDIPEGYSVSREKKERFSLILESASTNQTSMYLCASSDVGHRSYNEQFFGPGTRLTVL.

Only a few counts were recorded for this clone. V is TRBV2 and J is TRBJ2-7, with D perhaps matching TRBD2 (5 bases). CDR3 length: 16 amino acids. V shed 1 base and J shed 4 bases, with 17 bases lying between them. Germline values: CDR1 SNHLY, CDR2 FYNNEI. Written as DNA, the CDR3 is TGTGCCAGCAGTGAAGGATTCCGTGGGAGCGTGTACGAGCAGTACTTC. Amino acids: CASSEGFRGSVYEQYF.

This clone came up a few times. J is TRBJ2-1 and V is TRBV7-3; the match to TRBD2 covers 10 bases. The germline V gene encodes CDR1 SGHTA and CDR2 FQGTGA. The CDR3 is 21 residues long. Trimming took 6 bases from V and 0 from J; bases not matched to a gene: 20. CDR3 amino acids: CASRGPLKTSGLEGSYNEQFF. The DNA of the CDR3 is TGTGCCAGCAGGGGACCTTTGAAGACTAGCGGGCTGGAGGGCTCCTACAATGAGCAGTTCTTC.

This clone was counted many times. The rearrangement links TRBV28 to TRBJ2-1, with 9 bases matching TRBD2. Germline lookup yields CDR1 MDHEN and CDR2 SYDVKM. J was trimmed by 8 bases and V by 3 bases; bases with no gene match: 17. The CDR3 runs 18 residues. CDR3 residues: CASSFAALQREEQDEQFF. CDR3 DNA sequence: TGTGCCAGCAGTTTTGCCGCCCTTCAGCGGGAGGAACAGGATGAGCAGTTCTTC.

The chain couples TRBV19 to TRBJ2-3, with a weak D call TRBD1 (5 bases). Germline V gene sequence: CDR1 LNHDA, CDR2 SQIVND (reference sequence). The CDR3 runs to 15 residues. V was cut by 3 bases and J by 5 bases, with 15 bases left in between. Written as DNA, the CDR3 is TGTGCCAGTAGTATGGTCGGTCAGGGTAGAGATACGCAGTATTTT. Its translation is CASSMVGQGRDTQYF.

The J gene is TRBJ2-3, the V gene TRBV5-1; 8 bases are shared with TRBD1. This CDR3 contains 14 residues. J was trimmed by 6 bases and V by 4 bases; bases with no gene match: 7. Looked up from germline, CDR1 is SGHRS and CDR2 is YFSETQ. CDR3 coding DNA: TGCGCCAGCAGCCCCGGGACAGGCGGGGATACGCAGTATTTT. Encoded protein: CASSPGTGGDTQYF. Together with reference TRBV5-1 and TRBJ2-3, the CDR3 gives the full variable domain: KAGVTQTPRYLIKTRGQQVTLSCSPISGHRSVSWYQQTPGQGLQFLFEYFSETQRNKGNFPGRFSGRQFSNSRSEMNVSTLELGDSALYLCASSPGTGGDTQYFGPGTRLTVL.

The V gene is TRBV10-3, the J gene TRBJ2-5; 9 bases fit TRBD1. Unmatched junction bases numbered 5, after V lost 4 bases and J lost 5 bases. This CDR3 spans 14 amino acids. CDR1 is ENHRY and CDR2 is SYGVKD in the germline V gene. The CDR3 sequence is CAISGTGVGETQYF. In DNA, the CDR3 is TGTGCCATCAGTGGGACAGGGGTAGGCGAGACCCAGTACTTC.

This rearrangement joins TRBV4-1 to TRBJ2-4, with D perhaps TRBD2 (6 bases). Germline assignment: CDR1 MGHRA and CDR2 YSYEKL. The CDR3 extends over 15 amino acids. The V end was cut by 1 base, the J end by 6 bases, with 13 bases between. The CDR3 reads CASSQGHGGGNIQYF. The DNA for the CDR3 is TGCGCCAGCAGCCAAGGTCACGGGGGTGGAAACATTCAGTACTTC.

The J gene is TRBJ1-1, the V gene TRBV29-1, with D unresolved. The CDR3 spans 13 residues. Germline-derived CDR1 and CDR2 are SQVTM and ANQGSEA. The ends were cut back, 8 bases at V and 0 bases at J, with 13 bases in the middle. The DNA of the CDR3 is TGCAGCTATATACGGCAGGTGAACACTGAAGCTTTCTTT. Translated: CSYIRQVNTEAFF.

V gene TRBV9 combines with J gene TRBJ1-3; 8 bases match TRBD1. Per germline, CDR1 SGDLS and CDR2 YYNGEE. V gave up 0 bases and J gave up 0 bases; unmatched junction bases: 8. The CDR3 has 18 residues. The CDR3: CASSVAWGTGGSGNTIYF. As DNA, the CDR3 is TGTGCCAGCAGCGTAGCTTGGGGGACAGGAGGCTCTGGAAACACCATATATTTT.

The chain uses TRBV18 and TRBJ1-1; D is uncertain. The length of the CDR3 is 14 residues. Germline CDR1 is KGHSH and CDR2 is LQKENI. Trimming left V 3 bases short and J 3 bases short, with 11 bases between. CDR3 nucleotide sequence: TGTGCCAGCTCACCTTTCGACACCCACACTGAAGCTTTCTTT. Its protein product is CASSPFDTHTEAFF.

The chain joins TRBV6-6 to TRBJ2-3, with 9 bases lining up with TRBD2. The CDR3 has 14 amino acids. V lost 5 bases, J lost 4 bases, and 4 bases stayed unmatched. Germline V gene lookup returns CDR1 MNHNY and CDR2 SVGAGI (reference sequence). Here the CDR3 DNA reads TGTGCCAGCAGTCAGCGGGAGGCGGCAGATACGCAGTATTTT. Translated, it gives CASSQREAADTQYF.

This chain's CDR3 is CASSQDGGRASNEQFF. The CDR3 DNA reads TGTGCCAGCAGCCAAGATGGCGGGAGGGCCAGCAATGAGCAGTTCTTC. The gene calls are TRBV4-2 and TRBJ2-1; 9 nucleotides align to TRBD2. CDR3 length equals 16 residues. Germline V gene sequence: CDR1 LGHNA, CDR2 YNFKEQ. Losses at the gene ends were 0 bases for V and 6 bases for J; bases not matched to a gene: 6.